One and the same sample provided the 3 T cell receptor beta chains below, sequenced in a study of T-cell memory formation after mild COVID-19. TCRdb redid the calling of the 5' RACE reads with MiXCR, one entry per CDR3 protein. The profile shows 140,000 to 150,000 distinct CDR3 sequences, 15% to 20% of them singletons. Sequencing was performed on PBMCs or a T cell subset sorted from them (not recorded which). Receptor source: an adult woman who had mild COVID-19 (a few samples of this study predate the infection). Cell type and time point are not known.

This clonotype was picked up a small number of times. CDR3 DNA sequence: TGCGCCAGCAGCTTGGAACAGGGGAGCTCCTACGAGCAGTACTTC. Translated: CASSLEQGSSYEQYF. The V and J genes are TRBV5-1 and TRBJ2-7; 7 nucleotides match TRBD1. Germline CDR1 SGHRS, CDR2 YFSETQ. The CDR3 has 15 amino acids. V trimming: 0 bases; J trimming: 0 bases; junction bases outside the gene matches: 3.

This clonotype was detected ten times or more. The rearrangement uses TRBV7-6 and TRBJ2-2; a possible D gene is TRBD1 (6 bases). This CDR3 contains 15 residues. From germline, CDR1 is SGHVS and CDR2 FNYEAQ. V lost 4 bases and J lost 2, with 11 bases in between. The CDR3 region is CASSSETGNTGELFF. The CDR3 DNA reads TGTGCCAGCAGCTCGGAGACAGGCAACACCGGGGAGCTGTTTTTT.

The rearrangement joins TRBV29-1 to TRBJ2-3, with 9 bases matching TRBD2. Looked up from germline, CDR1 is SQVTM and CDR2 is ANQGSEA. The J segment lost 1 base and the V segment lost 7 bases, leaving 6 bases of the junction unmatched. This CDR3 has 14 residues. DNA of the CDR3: TGCAGCGGGGGGGTAGCGGGAGGCACAGATACGCAGTATTTT. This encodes CSGGVAGGTDTQYF.